The 26 T cell receptor beta chains below all came from one sample that was sequenced in a study of T cell changes during pregnancy in multiple sclerosis (dated by TCRdb to about 2019). The receptor library was made with the immunoSEQ multiplex PCR assay. The immuneACCESS repertoire file appears here via TCRdb, limited to in-frame rearrangements. These files lack a portion of the clones; in checked studies, under half of the deficit traces to unresolved V genes, and the cause of the others is not known. The sample includes 70,000 or so clones, with over 80% observed a single time. Of the sample, under 2% is held by the ten largest clones. The sequenced sample was peripheral blood, obtained in the third trimester of pregnancy. These receptors were taken from a female donor in good health, enrolled as a control in a pregnancy study.

This chain joins TRBV7-6 and TRBJ2-2; D remains ambiguous. This CDR3 is built from 14 residues. With 2 bases removed from V and 7 bases from J, the gap between germline ends came to 11 bases. Per germline, CDR1 SGHVS and CDR2 FNYEAQ. The CDR3 sequence: CASSLSEVGGELFF. The CDR3 DNA is TGTGCCAGCAGCTTATCTGAGGTCGGCGGGGAGCTGTTTTTT.

V and J are TRBV29-1 and TRBJ2-1; tentative D call: TRBD2 (5 bases). This CDR3 has 14 residues. Trimming cost V 7 bases and J 3 bases, with 16 bases left between them. The germline gives CDR1 SQVTM, CDR2 ANQGSEA. This chain's CDR3 is CSGRSTGDYNEQFF. For the CDR3, the DNA is TGCAGCGGTCGTTCCACCGGGGACTACAATGAGCAGTTCTTC.

This clone was counted once. The rearrangement joins TRBV7-2 to TRBJ2-7; 7 bases line up with TRBD1. The CDR3 consists of 15 residues. Germline V gene data show CDR1 as SGHTA and CDR2 as FQGNSA. J lost 2 bases, V lost 1 base, and 5 bases had no gene match. The CDR3 region is CASSLVGGPTYEQYF. The CDR3 bases are TGTGCCAGCAGCTTAGTAGGGGGCCCGACCTACGAGCAGTACTTC.

This clone was recorded a few times. The chain combines TRBV6-1 with TRBJ2-3; 12 bases are a match to TRBD2. This CDR3 contains 16 residues. Germline values: CDR1 MNHNS, CDR2 SASEGT. V dropped 0 bases and J dropped 6; count of bases not matched to a gene: 4. The CDR3 loop reads CASSEARLAGVDTQYF. In nucleotides, the CDR3 is TGTGCCAGCAGTGAAGCGCGACTAGCGGGGGTTGATACGCAGTATTTT.

This clone came up a few times. The chain joins TRBV18 to TRBJ1-6; D gene unclear. Germline V CDR1 and CDR2: KGHSH, LQKENI. Trimming took 3 bases from V and 7 from J, leaving 13 bases between them. The CDR3 has 15 amino acids. The CDR3 DNA reads as TGTGCCAGCTCACCTACTGAAGCGAGGAATTCACCCCTCCACTTT. The encoded protein is CASSPTEARNSPLHF.

This chain uses TRBV5-1 with TRBJ2-1; the match to TRBD2 covers 10 bases. V was pared by 2 bases and J by 7 bases, with 3 bases of the junction left unmatched. Germline CDR1 and CDR2: SGHRS and YFSETQ. The CDR3 totals 14 residues. CDR3 DNA sequence: TGCGCCAGCAGCTTATTAGCGGGGGGAAATGAGCAGTTCTTC. Protein: CASSLLAGGNEQFF. Full variable domain (outside the CDR3, taken from reference TRBV5-1 and TRBJ2-1): KAGVTQTPRYLIKTRGQQVTLSCSPISGHRSVSWYQQTPGQGLQFLFEYFSETQRNKGNFPGRFSGRQFSNSRSEMNVSTLELGDSALYLCASSLLAGGNEQFFGPGTRLTVL.

The V and J genes are TRBV7-3 and TRBJ2-1; 7 nucleotides agree with TRBD2. CDR1 is SGHTA and CDR2 is FQGTGA in the germline V gene. This CDR3 has 16 amino acids. V dropped 1 base and J dropped 7; count of bases not matched to a gene: 10. For the CDR3, the DNA is TGTGCCAGCAGCTTAAGGGGTAGCGGGTTGGGGAATGAGCAGTTCTTC. It specifies CASSLRGSGLGNEQFF. Variable domain in full (rest from reference TRBV7-3 and TRBJ2-1): GAGVSQTPSNKVTEKGKYVELRCDPISGHTALYWYRQSLGQGPEFLIYFQGTGAADDSGLPNDRFFAVRPEGSVSTLKIQRTERGDSAVYLCASSLRGSGLGNEQFFGPGTRLTVL.

The CDR3 DNA is TGTGCCAGCAGCTCCTTGGCTAGCGGGATTTGGGAGCAGTTCTTC. Encoded protein: CASSSLASGIWEQFF. The chain couples TRBV7-8 to TRBJ2-1; 9 bases match TRBD2. CDR3 length equals 15 residues. Germline V gives CDR1 SGHVS, CDR2 FQNEAQ. With V trimmed by 4 bases and J by 10 bases, 11 bases remained unmatched.

The rearrangement joins TRBV7-2 to TRBJ2-5; D remains ambiguous. Trimming cost V 2 bases and J 8 bases, with 9 bases left between them. Germline-derived CDR1 and CDR2 are SGHTA and FQGNSA. The CDR3 consists of 12 residues. CDR3 nucleotide sequence: TGTGCCAGCAGCTTACCTGGCTCCACCCAGTACTTC. It yields the protein CASSLPGSTQYF.

The chain recombines TRBV5-1 with TRBJ1-4, with 7 bases fitting TRBD1. The CDR3 runs to 14 residues. From germline, CDR1 is SGHRS and CDR2 YFSETQ. V was clipped by 7 bases and J by 5 bases; unmatched bases: 8. The CDR3 coding sequence is TGCGCCAGCTGTATCGGGACAGAGAATGAAAAACTGTTTTTT. It is translated as CASCIGTENEKLFF.

The gene calls are TRBV30 and TRBJ2-1, with TRBD2 identical over 8 bases. Germline V gene sequence: CDR1 GTSNPN, CDR2 SVGIG (reference sequence). The CDR3 loop spans 15 amino acids. Trimming at V came to 0 bases and at J to 9 bases, leaving 10 bases not matched to a gene. CDR3 region: CAWSVPSGSMGEQFF. Here the CDR3 DNA reads TGTGCCTGGAGTGTCCCCAGCGGGAGCATGGGTGAGCAGTTCTTC.

CDR3 DNA sequence: TGTGCCAGCAGCCAAGTCTCCGGGACAGGGACTGAAAAACTGTTTTTT. This codes for CASSQVSGTGTEKLFF. J is TRBJ1-4 and V is TRBV4-2; TRBD1 matches 9 bases. Per the germline V gene, CDR1 is LGHNA and CDR2 is YNFKEQ. The CDR3 consists of 16 residues. The J segment lost 7 bases and the V segment lost 1 base, leaving 7 bases of the junction unmatched.

The chain combines TRBV4-1 with TRBJ2-3; 9 positions match TRBD2. The CDR3 runs to 15 residues. CDR1 MGHRA and CDR2 YSYEKL come from the germline V gene. After removal of 3 bases from V and 2 bases from J, the junction contained 3 bases not matched to a gene. The CDR3 region has the DNA TGCGCCAGCAGCCATCTAGCGGGAAACACAGATACGCAGTATTTT. As protein: CASSHLAGNTDTQYF.

This chain joins TRBV19 and TRBJ1-5; D call uncertain. This CDR3 comprises 14 residues. The germline V and J ends were trimmed by 0 bases and 7 bases, with 10 bases remaining between them. From germline, CDR1 is LNHDA and CDR2 SQIVND (reference sequence). In nucleotides, the CDR3 is TGTGCCAGTAGTATAGATCGGGGTCGGCAGCCCCAGCATTTT. It yields the protein CASSIDRGRQPQHF.

The chain couples TRBV10-1 to TRBJ2-1; D may be TRBD1 (5 bases). V dropped 6 bases and J dropped 6 bases, with 15 bases sitting between them. Germline lookup yields CDR1 WNHNN and CDR2 SYGVQD (reference sequence). This CDR3 contains 14 residues. The CDR3, as DNA: TGCGCCAGCAGCGGCGGCCTCAGGGTCAATGAGCAGTTCTTC. As protein: CASSGGLRVNEQFF.

This clone has just one count. This rearrangement joins TRBV20-1 to TRBJ2-1; the D gene is possibly TRBD2 (5 bases). This CDR3 is built from 11 residues. Germline V CDR1 and CDR2: DFQATT, SNEGSKA (reference sequence). V was pared by 5 bases and J by 9 bases, with 11 bases between. CDR3 sequence reads: CSAPRAGEQFF. CDR3 bases: TGCAGTGCTCCCCGGGCGGGTGAGCAGTTCTTC.

The table lists this clone with a few counts. The chain joins TRBV6-1 to TRBJ2-3, with 10 bases identical to TRBD2. The CDR3 runs to 16 residues. V lost 4 bases, J lost 6 bases, and 10 bases stayed unmatched. Germline V CDR1 and CDR2: MNHNS, SASEGT. CDR3 sequence (DNA): TGTGCCAGCAGTGGACATAGCGGGGGGCCGGGTGATACGCAGTATTTT. It yields the protein CASSGHSGGPGDTQYF.

The CDR3 protein is CASSGSGGYGYTF. DNA for the CDR3: TGTGCCAGCAGCGGATCAGGGGGATATGGCTACACCTTC. The V call is TRBV6-4, the J call TRBJ1-2; 7 bases are shared with TRBD1. The V gene end was trimmed by 6 bases and the J gene end by 5 bases; junction bases not matched to a gene: 6. This CDR3 has 13 amino acids. CDR1 is MRHNA and CDR2 is SNTAGT in the germline V gene.

This clone has a single count. V usage is TRBV5-6 and J usage is TRBJ2-7; 12 bases map to TRBD2. Germline V gene data show CDR1 as SGHDT and CDR2 as YYEEEE. The CDR3 consists of 15 residues. V lost 1 base, J lost 2 bases, and 1 base stayed unmatched. CDR3 protein: CASSLRLAGAYEQYF. The CDR3, as DNA: TGTGCCAGCAGCTTGAGACTAGCGGGGGCCTACGAGCAGTACTTC.

This rearrangement joins TRBV15 to TRBJ2-7; D unresolved. Per germline, CDR1 LNHNV and CDR2 YYDKDF (reference sequence). Trimming pared 1 base from V and 0 bases from J, leaving 10 bases between. The CDR3 is 15 residues long. CDR3 DNA: TGTGCCACCAGCAGAGTTCGGTCGAGCTCCTACGAGCAGTACTTC. Residues: CATSRVRSSSYEQYF.

The V gene is TRBV30, the J gene TRBJ2-1; 8 bases line up with TRBD1. V lost 0 bases to trimming and J lost 4 bases; unmatched junction nucleotides: 2. The length of the CDR3 is 14 residues. CDR1 GTSNPN and CDR2 SVGIG come from the germline V gene (reference sequence). The DNA for the CDR3 is TGTGCCTGGAGTGTATGGACAGGGTACAATGAGCAGTTCTTC. Its protein product is CAWSVWTGYNEQFF.

The chain combines TRBV15 with TRBJ2-5, with D perhaps TRBD2 (6 bases). CDR3 length equals 15 residues. From germline, CDR1 is LNHNV and CDR2 YYDKDF (reference sequence). V was pared by 0 bases and J by 4 bases, with 12 bases between. The CDR3 region is CATSREGGGRETQYF. For the CDR3, the DNA is TGTGCCACCAGCAGAGAGGGGGGTGGTCGAGAGACCCAGTACTTC.

V is TRBV7-2 and J is TRBJ2-2, with TRBD1 identical over 7 bases. V shed 1 base, J shed 4 bases, and the junction held 6 bases outside the gene matches. The CDR3 loop spans 16 amino acids. Germline values: CDR1 SGHTA, CDR2 FQGNSA. The DNA of the CDR3 is TGTGCCAGCAGCTTAGGCCGACAGGGTACCACCGGGGAGCTGTTTTTT. Amino acids: CASSLGRQGTTGELFF.

The V call is TRBV9, the J call TRBJ2-3, with D perhaps matching TRBD1 (6 bases). This CDR3 comprises 16 residues. The germline CDR1 and CDR2 sequences are SGDLS and YYNGEE. The V end was cut by 0 bases, the J end by 0 bases, with 11 bases between. CDR3 region: CASSVVGTPSTDTQYF. CDR3 sequence (DNA): TGTGCCAGCAGCGTAGTTGGGACACCTAGCACAGATACGCAGTATTTT.

The chain has TRBV7-3 and TRBJ2-1; a weak D match, TRBD2 (7 bases). The CDR3 loop spans 14 amino acids. The V end was cut by 2 bases, the J end by 9 bases, with 14 bases between. Germline CDR1 is SGHTA and CDR2 is FQGTGA. This chain's CDR3 is CASSLSGGGREQFF. In DNA form, the CDR3 reads TGTGCCAGCAGCTTATCTGGGGGGGGGCGTGAGCAGTTCTTC.

The chain has TRBV6-1 and TRBJ2-7; D call uncertain. The V gene lost 2 bases and the J gene lost 4 bases, with 15 bases spanning the gap. The CDR3 is made up of 15 amino acids. Per germline, CDR1 MNHNS and CDR2 SASEGT. The CDR3 spells CASSELGPPLYEQYF. The CDR3 DNA reads TGTGCCAGCAGTGAACTGGGCCCACCTCTATACGAGCAGTACTTC.